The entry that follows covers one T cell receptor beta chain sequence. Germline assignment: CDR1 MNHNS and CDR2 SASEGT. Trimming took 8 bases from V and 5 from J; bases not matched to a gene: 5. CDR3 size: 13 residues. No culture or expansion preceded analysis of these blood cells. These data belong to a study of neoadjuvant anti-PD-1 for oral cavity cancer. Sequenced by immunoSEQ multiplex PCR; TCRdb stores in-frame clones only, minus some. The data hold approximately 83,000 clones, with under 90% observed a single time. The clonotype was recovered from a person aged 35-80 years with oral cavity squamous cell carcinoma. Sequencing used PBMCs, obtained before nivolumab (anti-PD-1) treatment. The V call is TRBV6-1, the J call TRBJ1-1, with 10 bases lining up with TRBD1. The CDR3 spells CASRDRGQTEAFF. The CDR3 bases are TGTGCCAGCCGGGACAGGGGACAAACTGAAGCTTTCTTT.